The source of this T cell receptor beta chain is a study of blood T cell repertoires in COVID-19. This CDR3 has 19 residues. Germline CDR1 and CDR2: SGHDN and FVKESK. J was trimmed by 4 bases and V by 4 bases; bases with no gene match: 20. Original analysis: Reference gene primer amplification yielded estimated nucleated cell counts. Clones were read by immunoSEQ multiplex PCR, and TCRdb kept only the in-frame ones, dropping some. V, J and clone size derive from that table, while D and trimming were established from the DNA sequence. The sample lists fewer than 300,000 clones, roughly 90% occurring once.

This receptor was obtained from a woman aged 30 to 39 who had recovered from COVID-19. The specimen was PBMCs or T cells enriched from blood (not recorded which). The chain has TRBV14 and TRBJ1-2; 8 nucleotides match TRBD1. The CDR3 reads CASSPYPQGDLSTSYGYTF. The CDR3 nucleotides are TGTGCCAGCAGCCCGTACCCACAGGGGGACCTCTCTACTAGCTATGGCTACACCTTC.